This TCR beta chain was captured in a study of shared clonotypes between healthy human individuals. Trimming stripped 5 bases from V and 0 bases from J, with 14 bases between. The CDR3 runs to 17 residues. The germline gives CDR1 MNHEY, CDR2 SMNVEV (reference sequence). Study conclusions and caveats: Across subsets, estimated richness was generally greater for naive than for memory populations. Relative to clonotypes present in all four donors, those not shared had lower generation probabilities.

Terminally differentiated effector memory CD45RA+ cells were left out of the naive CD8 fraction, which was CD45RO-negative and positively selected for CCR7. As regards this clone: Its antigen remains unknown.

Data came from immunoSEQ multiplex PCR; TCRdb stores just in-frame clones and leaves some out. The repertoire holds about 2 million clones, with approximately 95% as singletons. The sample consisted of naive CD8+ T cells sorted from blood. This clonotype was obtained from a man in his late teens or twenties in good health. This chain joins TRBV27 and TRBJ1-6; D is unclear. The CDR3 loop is CASSLHSRSSYNSPLHF. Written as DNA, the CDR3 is TGTGCCAGCAGTCTCCACAGTCGGAGCTCCTATAATTCACCCCTCCACTTT.